A single sample gave rise to the 12 T cell receptor beta chains below, sequenced in a study of T cell changes during pregnancy in multiple sclerosis. The data were produced by immunoSEQ multiplex PCR, yet TCRdb's version contains in-frame clones alone and is incomplete. The table shows just under 65,000 clones, with 93% occurring only once. This specimen was CD8+ T cells from peripheral blood mononuclear cells, taken in the second trimester of pregnancy. These receptors were taken from a female donor with multiple sclerosis, enrolled in a pregnancy study.

V is TRBV7-8 and J is TRBJ2-2; 11 bases agree with TRBD2. This CDR3 contains 20 residues. V was pared by 0 bases and J by 2 bases, with 11 bases of the junction left unmatched. CDR1 and CDR2 from the germline V gene are SGHVS and FQNEAQ. The CDR3 DNA sequence: TGTGCCAGCAGCTTAGCCGGGACTAGCGGACTCCTTATAAACACCGGGGAGCTGTTTTTT. Encoded protein: CASSLAGTSGLLINTGELFF. Full variable domain (rest looked up from reference TRBV7-8 and TRBJ2-2): GAGVSQSPRYKVAKRGQDVALRCDPISGHVSLFWYQQALGQGPEFLTYFQNEAQLDKSGLPSDRFFAERPEGSVSTLKIQRTQQEDSAVYLCASSLAGTSGLLINTGELFFGEGSRLTVL.

The chain has TRBV4-2 and TRBJ2-1; 12 bases agree with TRBD2. With 4 bases clipped from V and 9 bases from J, the junction kept 7 bases outside the gene matches. This CDR3 contains 15 residues. Per the germline V gene, CDR1 is LGHNA and CDR2 is YNFKEQ. In DNA, the CDR3 is TGTGCCAGCAGCCCTGGACTAGCGGGACAGAGTGAGCAGTTCTTC. Translated, it gives CASSPGLAGQSEQFF.

The V gene is TRBV6-1, the J gene TRBJ2-5, with 12 bases matching TRBD2. Germline V gene data show CDR1 as MNHNS and CDR2 as SASEGT. This CDR3 contains 16 residues. V was pared by 3 bases and J by 2 bases, with 4 bases of the junction left unmatched. CDR3 loop: CASSEELAGGQETQYF. CDR3 bases: TGTGCCAGCAGTGAGGAACTAGCGGGAGGTCAAGAGACCCAGTACTTC.

The chain joins TRBV27 to TRBJ2-7; 10 nucleotides match TRBD2. The CDR3 is 18 amino acids. The V and J ends lost 5 bases and 0 bases, in that order; junction bases with no gene match: 13. The germline V gene has CDR1 MNHEY and CDR2 SMNVEV (reference sequence). CDR3 region: CASSPDLTASGSSYEQYF. In DNA, the CDR3 is TGTGCCAGCAGTCCAGATCTAACAGCTAGCGGGAGCTCCTACGAGCAGTACTTC.

This clone came up once. The rearrangement joins TRBV5-8 to TRBJ2-5; perhaps TRBD2 as D (5 bases). Germline CDR1 reads SGHTS; CDR2 reads YDEGEE. This CDR3 region has 14 residues. Trimming removed 5 bases at V and 1 base at J, with 12 bases between. Written as DNA, the CDR3 is TGTGCCAGCAGTCCCGGACTGTTCCAAGAGACCCAGTACTTC. It encodes CASSPGLFQETQYF. The whole variable domain, filled in from reference TRBV5-8 and TRBJ2-5, reads EAGVTQSPTHLIKTRGQQATLRCSPISGHTSVYWYQQALGLGLQFLLWYDEGEERNRGNFPPRFSGRQFPNYSSELNVNALELEDSALYLCASSPGLFQETQYFGPGTRLLVL.

The chain combines TRBV15 with TRBJ1-5; D is uncertain. V was cut by 0 bases and J by 0 bases, with 12 bases left in between. The CDR3 spans 17 residues. Looked up from germline, CDR1 is LNHNV and CDR2 is YYDKDF (reference sequence). The CDR3: CATSRDSSVRSNQPQHF. The CDR3, as DNA: TGTGCCACCAGCAGAGATAGCAGTGTCCGTAGCAATCAGCCCCAGCATTTT.

The rearrangement uses TRBV5-5 and TRBJ2-2; D perhaps matches TRBD2 (6 bases). The ends were cut back, 1 base at V and 0 bases at J, with 10 bases in the middle. The CDR3 is 16 residues long. Germline CDR1 SGHKS, CDR2 YYEKEE (reference sequence). The chain's CDR3 is CASSLRETANTGELFF. The CDR3 DNA is TGTGCCAGCAGCTTGCGGGAGACAGCGAACACCGGGGAGCTGTTTTTT.

The rearrangement links TRBV11-3 to TRBJ2-3, with 8 bases matching TRBD1. The germline V gene encodes CDR1 SGHNT and CDR2 YENEEA. The V gene end was trimmed by 4 bases and the J gene end by 6 bases; junction bases not matched to a gene: 3. The CDR3 loop spans 13 amino acids. CDR3 coding DNA: TGTGCCAGCAGCTCGACAGGGGCGGATACGCAGTATTTT. Translation: CASSSTGADTQYF.

The chain combines TRBV2 with TRBJ2-7, with 10 positions matching TRBD1. V was clipped by 4 bases and J by 4 bases; unmatched bases: 4. The CDR3 is 14 amino acids. CDR1 is SNHLY and CDR2 is FYNNEI in the germline V gene. The CDR3 coding sequence is TGTGCCAGCAGTGCTCAGGACAGGGGGTACGAGCAGTACTTC. This codes for CASSAQDRGYEQYF.

V gene TRBV19 combines with J gene TRBJ1-2, with D hard to call. Looked up from germline, CDR1 is LNHDA and CDR2 is SQIVND (reference sequence). Trimming removed 3 bases at V and 3 bases at J, with 5 bases between. The CDR3 runs 12 residues. The CDR3 sequence: CASSINDYGYTF. CDR3 bases: TGTGCCAGTAGTATTAATGACTATGGCTACACCTTC. The variable domain in full, with the rest retrieved from reference TRBV19 and TRBJ1-2, is DGGITQSPKYLFRKEGQNVTLSCEQNLNHDAMYWYRQDPGQGLRLIYYSQIVNDFQKGDIAEGYSVSREKKESFPLTVTSAQKNPTAFYLCASSINDYGYTFGSGTRLTVV.

The rearrangement joins TRBV27 to TRBJ2-2; 8 bases align to TRBD1. The germline V gene encodes CDR1 MNHEY and CDR2 SMNVEV (reference sequence). CDR3 length: 15 amino acids. V shed 6 bases, J shed 2 bases, and the junction held 5 bases outside the gene matches. The CDR3 bases are TGTGCCAGCAGACTCGGACAGGGAAACACCGGGGAGCTGTTTTTT. It encodes CASRLGQGNTGELFF.

This clone occurred a few times. This chain connects TRBV2 to TRBJ1-1; D unresolved. The CDR3 has 12 residues. Trimming cost V 10 bases and J 6 bases, with 15 bases left between them. The V gene's germline CDR1 is SNHLY and CDR2 FYNNEI. This CDR3 reads CATRDDGAEAFF. In nucleotides, the CDR3 is TGTGCCACTCGGGATGACGGGGCTGAAGCTTTCTTT.